This T cell receptor (beta chain) was obtained from a study of beta chain features in type 1 diabetes. The CDR3 sequence is 15 residues long. The V and J ends lost 4 bases and 7 bases respectively, with 17 bases between them. Germline V lookup: CDR1 MDHEN, CDR2 SYDVKM. This clone has only a few counts. What was sequenced were expressed TCRB transcripts, since all of the isolated RNA had been reverse transcribed. Sequencing used immunoSEQ multiplex PCR; TCRdb keeps in-frame clones, though not all of them. This table has approximately 470,000 clones, about 30% appearing once. The sample was naive CD4+ T cells from blood. The genes are TRBV28 and TRBJ2-1; tentatively, D is TRBD2 (7 bases). This TCR derives from a young man in good health. CDR3 in amino acids: CASSSGAGVRNEQFF. As DNA, the CDR3 is TGTGCCAGCAGTTCGGGGGCGGGAGTGAGGAATGAGCAGTTCTTC.